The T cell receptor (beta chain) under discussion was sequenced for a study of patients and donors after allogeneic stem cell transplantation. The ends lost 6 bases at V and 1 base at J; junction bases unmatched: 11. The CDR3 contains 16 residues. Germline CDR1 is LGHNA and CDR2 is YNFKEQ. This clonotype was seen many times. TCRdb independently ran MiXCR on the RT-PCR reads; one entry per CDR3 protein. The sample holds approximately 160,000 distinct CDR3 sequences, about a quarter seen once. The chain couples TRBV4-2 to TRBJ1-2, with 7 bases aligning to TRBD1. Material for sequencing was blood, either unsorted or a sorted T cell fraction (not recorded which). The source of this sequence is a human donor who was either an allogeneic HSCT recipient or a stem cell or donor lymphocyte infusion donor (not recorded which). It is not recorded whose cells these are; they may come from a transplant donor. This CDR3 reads CASSLDDRDGNYGYTF. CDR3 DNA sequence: TGTGCCAGCAGTCTCGACGACAGGGATGGTAACTATGGCTACACCTTC.